The clone carrying this T cell receptor (beta chain) was seen just once. The source of the sample is a study of CD8 T cells in Susac syndrome. An input of about 0.5 to 1 ug of RNA was subjected to reverse transcription using random hexamers. TCRdb re-called the immunoSEQ multiplex PCR reads through MiXCR, storing one row per CDR3 protein. The data contain some 130,000 distinct CDR3 sequences, 95% of them singletons. The ends were cut back, 5 bases at V and 4 bases at J, with 15 bases in the middle. In germline, CDR1 is SQVTM, CDR2 ANQGSEA. There are 15 residues in the CDR3. The TCR sequence derives from a human donor with Susac syndrome. Sequenced: CD8+ T cells from PBMCs. The rearrangement links TRBV29-1 to TRBJ2-6; the D gene could be TRBD1 or TRBD2 (5 bases each). The CDR3 here is CSVPSWGSGANVLTF. The CDR3 DNA reads as TGCAGCGTTCCTTCATGGGGGTCAGGGGCCAACGTCCTGACTTTC.